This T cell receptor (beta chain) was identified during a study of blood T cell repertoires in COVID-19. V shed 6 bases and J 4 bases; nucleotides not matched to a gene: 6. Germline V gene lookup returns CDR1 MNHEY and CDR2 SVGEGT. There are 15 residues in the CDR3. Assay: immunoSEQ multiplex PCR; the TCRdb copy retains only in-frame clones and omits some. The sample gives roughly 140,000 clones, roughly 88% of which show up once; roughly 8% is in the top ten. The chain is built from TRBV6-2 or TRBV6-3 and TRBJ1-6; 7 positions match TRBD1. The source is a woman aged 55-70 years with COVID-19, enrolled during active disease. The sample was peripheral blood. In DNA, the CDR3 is TGTGCCAGCAGCGCCGGGACAGCTTATAATTCACCCCTCCACTTT. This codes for CASSAGTAYNSPLHF.